One and the same sample provided the 20 T cell receptor beta chains below, sequenced in a study of T cells in Graves' hyperthyroidism and ophthalmopathy. RNA transcripts provided the source from which TCR beta CDR3 regions were amplified. A first-round RT-PCR of the TCR CDR3 used the HTBI primer set. Each CDR3 protein gets one entry after TCRdb re-called the multiplex PCR reads with MiXCR. This table has a few hundred thousand distinct CDR3 sequences, around 15% appearing once. Sequencing input: blood. All receptors come from a woman aged 40 to 50 with Graves' hyperthyroidism.

This rearrangement joins TRBV6-4 to TRBJ1-3; D is undetermined. V was pared by 7 bases and J by 4 bases, with 5 bases between. CDR3 length equals 11 residues. The germline V gene has CDR1 MRHNA and CDR2 SNTAGT. The CDR3 DNA reads as TGTGCCAGCACTCGAGGAAACACCATATATTTT. As protein: CASTRGNTIYF.

Comments on this clonotype: A much bigger clone sits one base away, suggesting this may be a read error. V is TRBV10-3 and J is TRBJ2-7; D is uncertain. CDR1 ENHRY and CDR2 SYGVKD come from the germline V gene. This CDR3 region has 14 residues. V was trimmed by 2 bases and J by 4 bases, leaving 12 bases between them. The CDR3 region is CAISEPTQLYEQYF. Written as DNA, the CDR3 is TGTGCCATCAGTGAGCCTACCCAACTTTACGAGCAGTACTTC.

The chain joins TRBV6-1 to TRBJ2-2, with D uncertain. Per germline, CDR1 MNHNS and CDR2 SASEGT. The CDR3 is 13 amino acids. V gave up 4 bases and J gave up 6 bases, with 9 bases separating them. CDR3 amino acids: CASSALIPGELFF. The CDR3 nucleotides read TGTGCCAGCAGTGCCCTCATTCCCGGGGAGCTGTTTTTT.

This clonotype was seen more than once but under ten times. The chain has TRBV19 and TRBJ2-1; 7 positions match TRBD2. With V trimmed by 11 bases and J by 4 bases, 11 bases remained unmatched. This CDR3 is 14 amino acids long. Germline V gives CDR1 LNHDA, CDR2 SQIVND (reference sequence). The DNA of the CDR3 is TGTGCCTCAAAGGAGACTAGCCTTTACAATGAGCAGTTCTTC. This translates into CASKETSLYNEQFF.

This clonotype was detected a few times. The chain combines TRBV19 with TRBJ1-5, with D tentatively TRBD1 (6 bases). The CDR3 runs 15 residues. Germline V gene data show CDR1 as LNHDA and CDR2 as SQIVND (reference sequence). Trimming removed 7 bases from V and 5 bases from J, with 18 bases in between. The CDR3 DNA reads TGTGCCAGTAAGGATCCGGGGGCCCTCTATCAGCCCCAGCATTTT. This gives the protein CASKDPGALYQPQHF. The full variable domain, with the rest looked up from reference TRBV19 and TRBJ1-5, is DGGITQSPKYLFRKEGQNVTLSCEQNLNHDAMYWYRQDPGQGLRLIYYSQIVNDFQKGDIAEGYSVSREKKESFPLTVTSAQKNPTAFYLCASKDPGALYQPQHFGDGTRLSIL.

This clonotype has ten or more counts. CDR3 sequence (DNA): TGCGCCAGCAGCCAGTGGCAGGGGAACACTGAAGCTTTCTTT. This codes for CASSQWQGNTEAFF. The chain uses TRBV4-1 and TRBJ1-1; D may be TRBD1 (5 bases). The V end lost 3 bases, the J end lost 1 base, and 9 bases lay between the germline ends. The CDR3 sequence is 14 residues long. CDR1 is MGHRA and CDR2 is YSYEKL in the germline V gene.

This chain connects TRBV5-1 to TRBJ1-3; D call uncertain. Germline V CDR1 and CDR2: SGHRS, YFSETQ. This CDR3 spans 13 amino acids. V gave up 7 bases and J gave up 0 bases, with 8 bases separating them. This chain's CDR3 is CASALYSGNTIYF. The CDR3 DNA sequence: TGCGCCAGCGCCCTATACTCTGGAAACACCATATATTTT.

This clonotype occurred many times. The chain employs TRBV11-2 and TRBJ2-1; tentative D call: TRBD2 (6 bases). The CDR3 has 15 amino acids. Trimming pared 3 bases from V and 9 bases from J, leaving 18 bases between. Per germline, CDR1 SGHAT and CDR2 FQNNGV. The CDR3 DNA reads TGTGCCAGCAGCTTTCCTACCGGGAGATTAGTTGAGCAGTTCTTC. It translates to CASSFPTGRLVEQFF.

In its sample, this clonotype was seen many times. The rearrangement uses TRBV20-1 and TRBJ2-7; perhaps TRBD2 as D (6 bases). Trimming removed 0 bases at V and 0 bases at J, with 12 bases between. The CDR3 covers 15 residues. Germline V gives CDR1 DFQATT, CDR2 SNEGSKA (reference sequence). The CDR3 spells CSARDVDGSSYEQYF. As DNA, the CDR3 is TGCAGTGCTAGAGATGTGGACGGGAGCTCCTACGAGCAGTACTTC.

This clonotype showed up many times. J is TRBJ1-2 and V is TRBV12-3 or TRBV12-4; D uncertain. The CDR3 has 12 residues. Trimming took 6 bases from V and 5 from J, leaving 10 bases between them. CDR3: CASSTLGYGYTF. Here the CDR3 DNA reads TGTGCCAGCAGCACCCTGGGGTATGGCTACACCTTC.

In this sample, this clonotype turned up many times. The chain couples TRBV28 to TRBJ1-5; the match to TRBD1 covers 7 bases. The CDR3 is 12 residues long. The germline V gene encodes CDR1 MDHEN and CDR2 SYDVKM. V was pared by 5 bases and J by 8 bases, with 3 bases of the junction left unmatched. The CDR3 reads CASSTGEEPQHF. The CDR3 region has the DNA TGTGCCAGCAGTACAGGGGAAGAGCCCCAGCATTTT.

The V gene is TRBV20-1, the J gene TRBJ1-1; a possible D gene is TRBD1 (5 bases). Trimming pared 4 bases from V and 1 base from J, leaving 13 bases between. Per germline, CDR1 DFQATT and CDR2 SNEGSKA (reference sequence). This CDR3 spans 14 amino acids. The CDR3 sequence: CSATRQPTNTEAFF. The CDR3 DNA reads TGCAGTGCTACACGACAGCCCACGAACACTGAAGCTTTCTTT.

The chain recombines TRBV11-2 with TRBJ2-4; TRBD1 matches at 11 bases. The CDR3 has 13 residues. J lost 12 bases, V lost 5 bases, and 6 bases had no gene match. Germline-derived CDR1 and CDR2 are SGHAT and FQNNGV. CDR3 DNA sequence: TGTGCCAGCAGCACGGGACAGGGGGGGACTCAGTACTTC. Amino acid sequence: CASSTGQGGTQYF.

The chain recombines TRBV4-1 with TRBJ1-4; unclear D gene. Trimming pared 1 base from V and 4 bases from J, leaving 13 bases between. Germline V gene lookup returns CDR1 MGHRA and CDR2 YSYEKL. The CDR3 covers 16 residues. The CDR3 is CASSQAPSTRNEKLFF. CDR3 coding DNA: TGCGCCAGCAGCCAAGCCCCCTCGACTCGTAATGAAAAACTGTTTTTT.

There are many counts of this clonotype. V gene TRBV3-1 combines with J gene TRBJ2-1; perhaps TRBD1 as D (5 bases). Germline CDR1 is LGHDT and CDR2 is YNNKEL (reference sequence). CDR3 length: 16 residues. The V end lost 2 bases, the J end lost 3 bases, and 14 bases lay between the germline ends. CDR3 in DNA: TGTGCCAGCAGCCAATATCACGACAGACACTACAATGAGCAGTTCTTC. The encoded protein is CASSQYHDRHYNEQFF.

This clonotype was observed a handful of times. V gene TRBV19 combines with J gene TRBJ2-2; D gene unclear. Germline V gene data show CDR1 as LNHDA and CDR2 as SQIVND (reference sequence). The CDR3 is 14 amino acids. V was clipped by 3 bases and J by 5 bases, with 10 bases between them. The CDR3, as DNA: TGTGCCAGTAGTATCCCAGGCGGAACCGGGGAGCTGTTTTTT. Translation: CASSIPGGTGELFF.

The chain has TRBV27 and TRBJ2-7; TRBD1 or TRBD2 may be the D gene (5 bases each). This CDR3 spans 14 amino acids. The germline V and J ends were trimmed by 3 bases and 7 bases, with 16 bases remaining between them. Per germline, CDR1 MNHEY and CDR2 SMNVEV (reference sequence). Written as DNA, the CDR3 is TGTGCCAGCAGTTTTTCCGGGCCCGGGGCAGAGCAGTACTTC. The encoded protein is CASSFSGPGAEQYF.

The chain couples TRBV25-1 to TRBJ2-2; 8 positions match TRBD2. V was clipped by 2 bases and J by 4 bases; unmatched bases: 6. Germline lookup yields CDR1 MGHDK and CDR2 SYGVNS. The CDR3 totals 16 residues. CDR3 sequence reads: CASSEAGGPSTGELFF. CDR3 bases: TGTGCCAGCAGTGAAGCGGGAGGCCCGAGCACCGGGGAGCTGTTTTTT.

About this clonotype: This sequence may be a read error, since a much larger clone differs from it by one base. The rearrangement links TRBV5-1 to TRBJ2-2; TRBD2 is a possible D gene (6 bases). V was cut by 0 bases and J by 13 bases, with 19 bases left in between. Germline values: CDR1 SGHRS, CDR2 YFSETQ. The CDR3 totals 15 residues. CDR3 residues: CASSLGRGPRVALFF. DNA for the CDR3: TGCGCCAGCAGCTTGGGGAGGGGACCAAGAGTGGCGCTGTTTTTT.

This clonotype was seen more than once but under ten times. The chain joins TRBV19 to TRBJ2-7, with TRBD2 matching over 14 bases. The CDR3 consists of 15 residues. The germline gives CDR1 LNHDA, CDR2 SQIVND (reference sequence). Unmatched junction bases numbered 6, after V lost 6 bases and J lost 5 bases. The CDR3 region is CASSRLAGGRNEQYF. The DNA of the CDR3 is TGTGCCAGTAGCCGACTAGCGGGAGGGCGCAACGAGCAGTACTTC. The whole variable domain, filled in from reference TRBV19 and TRBJ2-7, reads DGGITQSPKYLFRKEGQNVTLSCEQNLNHDAMYWYRQDPGQGLRLIYYSQIVNDFQKGDIAEGYSVSREKKESFPLTVTSAQKNPTAFYLCASSRLAGGRNEQYFGPGTRLTVT.